One and the same sample provided the 26 T cell receptor beta chains below, sequenced in a study of long-term antiretroviral therapy in people with HIV. immunoSEQ v3.0 was run at survey level. The table came from immunoSEQ multiplex PCR; TCRdb's copy has only in-frame clones and leaves some out. The data hold about 31,000 clones, with approximately 83% observed a single time. The source material was unsorted PBMCs, sampled 0.8 years before starting antiretroviral therapy. The source is a man aged 18 to 29 with HIV.

The genes are TRBV7-2 and TRBJ1-1; D uncertain. Germline loops: CDR1 SGHTA, CDR2 FQGNSA. Trimming stripped 8 bases from V and 1 base from J, with 11 bases between. This CDR3 is 13 amino acids long. The CDR3 nucleotides read TGTGCCAGCGCCCTGGGAACGAACACTGAAGCTTTCTTT. Translated: CASALGTNTEAFF.

The chain combines TRBV4-3 with TRBJ2-1; TRBD2 agrees at 11 bases. CDR1 LGHNA and CDR2 YSLEER come from the germline V gene. Trimming removed 0 bases from V and 6 bases from J; junction bases left unmatched: 4. CDR3 length: 16 residues. In DNA, the CDR3 is TGCGCCAGCAGCCAAGAACTAGCGGGAGTCGGCAATGAGCAGTTCTTC. Encoded protein: CASSQELAGVGNEQFF.

For the CDR3, the DNA is TGCGCCAGCAGCCCTGGGGCGGGGGGAAATTCACCCCTCCACTTT. Translated, it gives CASSPGAGGNSPLHF. The rearrangement uses TRBV4-3 and TRBJ1-6; a weak D match, TRBD1 (5 bases). Trimming cost V 4 bases and J 7 bases, with 14 bases left between them. This CDR3 has 15 residues. CDR1 is LGHNA and CDR2 is YSLEER in the germline V gene.

The chain links TRBV9 to TRBJ1-1; 7 bases are shared with TRBD1. Germline V gene data show CDR1 as SGDLS and CDR2 as YYNGEE. The CDR3 spans 17 residues. V shed 0 bases and J 2 bases; nucleotides not matched to a gene: 10. In DNA form, the CDR3 reads TGTGCCAGCAGCGTAGCCCCGACAGGGACCCTCAACACTGAAGCTTTCTTT. Its translation: CASSVAPTGTLNTEAFF.

The chain couples TRBV5-1 to TRBJ1-1, with D uncertain. Germline CDR1 is SGHRS and CDR2 is YFSETQ. With 0 bases removed from V and 1 base from J, the gap between germline ends came to 13 bases. This CDR3 is built from 16 residues. In DNA form, the CDR3 reads TGCGCCAGCAGCTTGGCCATCGAGGTCGGGAACACTGAAGCTTTCTTT. Translating it yields CASSLAIEVGNTEAFF. The variable domain in full, with the rest retrieved from reference TRBV5-1 and TRBJ1-1, is KAGVTQTPRYLIKTRGQQVTLSCSPISGHRSVSWYQQTPGQGLQFLFEYFSETQRNKGNFPGRFSGRQFSNSRSEMNVSTLELGDSALYLCASSLAIEVGNTEAFFGQGTRLTVV.

The rearrangement joins TRBV7-2 to TRBJ2-7; the D gene is possibly TRBD1 (6 bases). Germline-derived CDR1 and CDR2 are SGHTA and FQGNSA. CDR3 size: 13 residues. V was pared by 6 bases and J by 5 bases, with 14 bases between. Here the CDR3 reads CASSPQGADEQYF. Written as DNA, the CDR3 is TGTGCCAGCAGTCCACAGGGCGCCGACGAGCAGTACTTC.

The chain has TRBV4-3 and TRBJ2-7, with 8 nucleotides matching TRBD1. CDR3 length equals 14 residues. Germline assignment: CDR1 LGHNA and CDR2 YSLEER. The V segment lost 0 bases and the J segment 3 bases; nucleotides outside the gene matches: 1. DNA for the CDR3: TGCGCCAGCAGCCAAGATACAGGGGGCTACGAGCAGTACTTC. Its translation is CASSQDTGGYEQYF.

This chain links TRBV10-3 with TRBJ2-3; a possible D gene is TRBD2 (6 bases). V lost 3 bases, J lost 8 bases, and 12 bases lay in between. The CDR3 loop spans 13 amino acids. CDR1 is ENHRY, CDR2 SYGVKD, per germline. CDR3 coding DNA: TGTGCCATCAGTGATATACTAGCCGGTACGCAGTATTTT. It codes for CAISDILAGTQYF.

V and J are TRBV5-1 and TRBJ2-1, with 8 positions matching TRBD2. CDR1 is SGHRS, CDR2 YFSETQ, per germline. Germline trimming cut 6 bases from V and 2 bases from J; bases unmatched to any gene: 4. The CDR3 extends over 14 amino acids. CDR3 bases: TGCGCCAGCAAGCGGGAGATGACCTACAATGAGCAGTTCTTC. Amino acid sequence: CASKREMTYNEQFF.

V gene TRBV27 combines with J gene TRBJ2-1, with D maybe TRBD2 (6 bases). V lost 7 bases and J 2 bases, leaving 15 bases between the germline ends. The CDR3 length is 15 residues. The germline CDR1 and CDR2 sequences are MNHEY and SMNVEV (reference sequence). In nucleotides, the CDR3 is TGTGCCAGCAAGGATAGGAGGGAAGCCTACAATGAGCAGTTCTTC. It yields the protein CASKDRREAYNEQFF.

The chain couples TRBV27 to TRBJ1-5; no reliable D call. Germline assignment: CDR1 MNHEY and CDR2 SMNVEV (reference sequence). Trimming stripped 4 bases from V and 5 bases from J, with 12 bases between. CDR3 length: 14 residues. The CDR3 sequence: CASSSSGPHQPQHF. For the CDR3, the DNA is TGTGCCAGCAGTTCATCCGGGCCGCATCAGCCCCAGCATTTT.

The chain joins TRBV6-6 to TRBJ1-4; TRBD1 might be the D (5 bases). The V end was cut by 10 bases, the J end by 8 bases, with 17 bases between. The germline V gene encodes CDR1 MNHNY and CDR2 SVGAGI (reference sequence). The CDR3 extends over 13 amino acids. DNA of the CDR3: TGTGCCACCAAGGGACCACTTGAGGAAAAACTGTTTTTT. As protein: CATKGPLEEKLFF.

This chain's CDR3 is CASSFGGRETQYF. CDR3 coding DNA: TGTGCCAGCAGCTTTGGGGGGAGAGAGACCCAGTACTTC. The chain is built from TRBV7-2 and TRBJ2-5, with D tentatively TRBD2 (6 bases). The CDR3 is 13 amino acids. Germline V CDR1 and CDR2: SGHTA, FQGNSA. Trimming removed 3 bases at V and 4 bases at J, with 9 bases between.

CDR3 sequence reads: CASGYGTYNEQFF. The DNA of the CDR3 is TGTGCCTCGGGATACGGTACCTACAATGAGCAGTTCTTC. The V and J genes are TRBV30 and TRBJ2-1; TRBD2 is a possible D gene (5 bases). Germline-derived CDR1 and CDR2 are GTSNPN and SVGIG (reference sequence). The ends were cut back, 7 bases at V and 2 bases at J, with 12 bases in the middle. This CDR3 spans 13 amino acids.

V and J are TRBV6-6 and TRBJ1-1, with D possibly matching TRBD1 (5 bases). V gave up 8 bases and J gave up 3 bases, with 13 bases separating them. The CDR3 contains 13 residues. Germline CDR1 and CDR2: MNHNY and SVGAGI (reference sequence). DNA of the CDR3: TGTGCCAGCTCCGACAGTAAGGACACTGAAGCTTTCTTT. Translated: CASSDSKDTEAFF.

The chain uses TRBV19 and TRBJ2-3; 7 bases are shared with TRBD2. V shed 2 bases, J shed 1 base, and the junction held 6 bases outside the gene matches. Germline values: CDR1 LNHDA, CDR2 SQIVND (reference sequence). CDR3 length equals 16 residues. The CDR3, as DNA: TGTGCCAGTAGTATAAGGAGCGGGGCCGGCACAGATACGCAGTATTTT. Its protein is CASSIRSGAGTDTQYF. The entire variable domain, with the rest obtained from reference TRBV19 and TRBJ2-3, is as follows: DGGITQSPKYLFRKEGQNVTLSCEQNLNHDAMYWYRQDPGQGLRLIYYSQIVNDFQKGDIAEGYSVSREKKESFPLTVTSAQKNPTAFYLCASSIRSGAGTDTQYFGPGTRLTVL.

This chain links TRBV10-3 with TRBJ2-1; maybe TRBD2 (6 bases). The CDR3 covers 12 residues. The germline CDR1 and CDR2 sequences are ENHRY and SYGVKD. V lost 4 bases to trimming and J lost 7 bases, with 8 bases between them. CDR3 sequence (DNA): TGTGCCATCAGTGTGGGGGGAAATGAGCAGTTCTTC. Protein sequence: CAISVGGNEQFF.

This clone was counted between two and nine times. The chain joins TRBV7-9 to TRBJ1-2, with a possible D match to TRBD1 (5 bases). This CDR3 spans 13 amino acids. Trimming left V 4 bases short and J 6 bases short, with 12 bases between. Germline CDR1 SEHNR, CDR2 FQNEAQ (reference sequence). This CDR3 reads CASSYVGGDGYTF. CDR3 DNA: TGTGCCAGCAGCTACGTGGGGGGGGATGGCTACACCTTC.

This clone showed up just once. The genes are TRBV13 and TRBJ2-5; TRBD1 matches at 8 bases. V dropped 1 base and J dropped 1; count of bases not matched to a gene: 2. The CDR3 runs 15 residues. Germline CDR1 reads PRHDT; CDR2 reads FYEKMQ (reference sequence). DNA of the CDR3: TGTGCCAGCAGCTTAGTGGGGACAGGCCAAGAGACCCAGTACTTC. Protein sequence: CASSLVGTGQETQYF.

The rearrangement links TRBV18 to TRBJ1-2, with D possibly matching TRBD1 (5 bases). CDR3 size: 13 residues. The V end lost 6 bases, the J end lost 2 bases, and 10 bases lay between the germline ends. Per germline, CDR1 KGHSH and CDR2 LQKENI. CDR3 DNA sequence: TGTGCCAGCTCGGGGGGATCCAACTATGGCTACACCTTC. It encodes CASSGGSNYGYTF.

The CDR3, as DNA: TGTGCCAGCAGTGAACCGGGAAAGAACACCGGGGAGCTGTTTTTT. This gives the protein CASSEPGKNTGELFF. This chain links TRBV6-1 with TRBJ2-2; D may be TRBD2 (5 bases). The V gene lost 2 bases and the J gene lost 1 base, with 8 bases spanning the gap. This CDR3 contains 15 residues. The germline V gene encodes CDR1 MNHNS and CDR2 SASEGT.

The CDR3 nucleotides read TGTGCCAGCAGCTTAGCACCCCGGGTGGGCAATGAGCAGTTCTTC. As protein: CASSLAPRVGNEQFF. The V and J genes are TRBV7-2 and TRBJ2-1, with unresolved D. V gave up 0 bases and J gave up 6 bases, with 12 bases separating them. There are 15 residues in the CDR3. Germline V gene data show CDR1 as SGHTA and CDR2 as FQGNSA.

The gene calls are TRBV9 and TRBJ2-2; no firm D call. In germline, CDR1 is SGDLS, CDR2 YYNGEE. The CDR3 totals 11 residues. Trimming removed 2 bases at V and 6 bases at J, with 2 bases between. CDR3 region: CASSVSGELFF. CDR3 in DNA: TGTGCCAGCAGCGTCTCCGGGGAGCTGTTTTTT.

This rearrangement joins TRBV9 to TRBJ1-1; D is perhaps TRBD1 (6 bases). V was pared by 0 bases and J by 0 bases, with 9 bases between. Per the germline V gene, CDR1 is SGDLS and CDR2 is YYNGEE. The length of the CDR3 is 15 residues. CDR3: CASSVVGGLNTEAFF. The CDR3 DNA is TGTGCCAGCAGCGTAGTTGGGGGCTTGAACACTGAAGCTTTCTTT.

CDR3 loop: CASTSGTEAFF. Here the CDR3 DNA reads TGCGCCAGTACCTCCGGGACAGAAGCTTTCTTT. V and J are TRBV4-1 and TRBJ1-1; the D gene is possibly TRBD1 (6 bases). V was trimmed by 9 bases and J by 8 bases, leaving 13 bases between them. This CDR3 contains 11 residues. CDR1 and CDR2 from the germline V gene are MGHRA and YSYEKL.

The V call is TRBV4-3, the J call TRBJ2-4; possibly TRBD2 for D (6 bases). The CDR3 runs to 16 residues. Germline V gives CDR1 LGHNA, CDR2 YSLEER. Trimming stripped 0 bases from V and 8 bases from J, with 17 bases between. CDR3 sequence reads: CASSQDPGLSGDIQYF. The CDR3 region has the DNA TGCGCCAGCAGCCAAGATCCGGGACTCTCGGGGGACATTCAGTACTTC.